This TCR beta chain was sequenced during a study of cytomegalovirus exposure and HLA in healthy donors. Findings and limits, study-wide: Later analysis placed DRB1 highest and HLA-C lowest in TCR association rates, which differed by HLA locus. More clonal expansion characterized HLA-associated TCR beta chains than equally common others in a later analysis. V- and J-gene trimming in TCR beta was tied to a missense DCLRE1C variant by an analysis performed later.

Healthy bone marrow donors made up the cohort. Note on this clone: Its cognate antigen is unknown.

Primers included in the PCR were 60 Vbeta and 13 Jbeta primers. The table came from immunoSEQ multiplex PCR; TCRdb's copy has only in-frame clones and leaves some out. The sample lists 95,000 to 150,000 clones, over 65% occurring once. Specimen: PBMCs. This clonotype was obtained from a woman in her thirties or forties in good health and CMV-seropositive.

The CDR3 region is CASQGQGVIGTDTQYF. In DNA, the CDR3 is TGCGCCAGCCAAGGACAGGGGGTAATCGGGACAGATACGCAGTATTTT. J is TRBJ2-3 and V is TRBV4-3, with 10 bases that match TRBD1. Looked up from germline, CDR1 is LGHNA and CDR2 is YSLEER. The J segment lost 3 bases and the V segment lost 8 bases, leaving 11 bases of the junction unmatched. The CDR3 has 16 residues.